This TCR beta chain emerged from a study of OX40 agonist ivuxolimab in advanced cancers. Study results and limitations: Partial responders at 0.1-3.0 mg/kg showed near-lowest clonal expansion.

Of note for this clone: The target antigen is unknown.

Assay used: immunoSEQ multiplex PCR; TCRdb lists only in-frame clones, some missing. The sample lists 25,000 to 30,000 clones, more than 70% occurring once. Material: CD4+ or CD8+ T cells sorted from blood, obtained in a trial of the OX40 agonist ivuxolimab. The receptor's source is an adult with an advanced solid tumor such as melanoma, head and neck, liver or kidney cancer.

The CDR3 protein is CASSWGQGGDYGYTF. CDR3 nucleotides: TGTGCCAGCAGCTGGGGACAGGGCGGGGACTATGGCTACACCTTC. The chain combines TRBV5-6 with TRBJ1-2, with 9 positions matching TRBD1. The CDR3 covers 15 residues. Per germline, CDR1 SGHDT and CDR2 YYEEEE. Unmatched junction bases numbered 6, after V lost 3 bases and J lost 3 bases.